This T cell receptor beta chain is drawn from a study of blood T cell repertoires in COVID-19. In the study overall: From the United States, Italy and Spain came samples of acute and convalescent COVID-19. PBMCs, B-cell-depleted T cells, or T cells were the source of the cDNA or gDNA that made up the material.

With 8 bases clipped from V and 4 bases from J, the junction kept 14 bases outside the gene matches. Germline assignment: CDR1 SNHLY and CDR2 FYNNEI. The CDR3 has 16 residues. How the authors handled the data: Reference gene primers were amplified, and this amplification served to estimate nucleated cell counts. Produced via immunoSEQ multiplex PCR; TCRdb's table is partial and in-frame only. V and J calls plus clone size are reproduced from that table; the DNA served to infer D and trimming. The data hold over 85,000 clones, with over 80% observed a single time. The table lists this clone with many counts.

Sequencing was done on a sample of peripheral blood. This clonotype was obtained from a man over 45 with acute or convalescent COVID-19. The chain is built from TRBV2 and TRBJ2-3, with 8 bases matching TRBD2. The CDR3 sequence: CASLSPAGALADTQYF. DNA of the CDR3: TGTGCCAGCTTAAGCCCAGCGGGAGCTTTAGCAGATACGCAGTATTTT.